This TCR beta chain was profiled in a study of T-cell memory formation after mild COVID-19. TCRdb re-called the 5' RACE reads through MiXCR, storing one row per CDR3 protein. The table shows around 200,000 distinct CDR3 sequences, with under 20% occurring only once. Trimming removed 7 bases at V and 10 bases at J, with 25 bases between. There are 15 residues in the CDR3. Germline V gene lookup returns CDR1 SEHNR and CDR2 FQNEAQ (reference sequence). This clonotype was obtained from an adult woman who had mild COVID-19 (a few samples of this study predate the infection). Cell type and time point are not known. This chain joins TRBV7-9 and TRBJ1-1; D call uncertain. The material sequenced was PBMCs or a T cell subset sorted from them (not recorded which). CDR3 sequence: CASNLRSWEPERAFF. The CDR3 DNA reads TGTGCCAGCAACCTTAGATCTTGGGAGCCCGAAAGAGCTTTCTTT.